The 14 T cell receptor beta chains presented below share a single source sample, sequenced in a study of blood T cells in healthy people across ages. Sample-barcoded 5' priming and a J-beta primer mix drove a second PCR of about 6 to 11 cycles. In TCRdb, the 5' RACE reads were re-called with MiXCR into one record per CDR3 protein. The sample shows approximately 960,000 distinct CDR3 sequences, 25% to 30% of them seen only once. The sample was also linked to a second study, of T cells of mothers and their children.

Sequencing was performed on blood. These receptors originate from a woman between 40 and 55 years old in good health.

This clonotype was found a few times. The CDR3 loop is CASSPIQGYNSPLHF. The CDR3 DNA sequence: TGTGCCAGCAGCCCCATACAGGGGTATAATTCACCCCTCCACTTT. V and J are TRBV5-6 and TRBJ1-6, with 7 bases lining up with TRBD1. Germline lookup yields CDR1 SGHDT and CDR2 YYEEEE. The V and J ends lost 4 bases and 4 bases, in that order; junction bases with no gene match: 5. The CDR3 sequence is 15 residues long.

This chain links TRBV7-3 with TRBJ2-3, with a possible D match to TRBD2 (6 bases). Germline-derived CDR1 and CDR2 are SGHTA and FQGTGA. This CDR3 spans 15 amino acids. V lost 5 bases and J lost 0, with 12 bases in between. The CDR3 sequence is CASSGGVISTDTQYF. The DNA of the CDR3 is TGTGCCAGCAGCGGAGGGGTCATTAGCACAGATACGCAGTATTTT.

This clonotype was recorded once. The chain couples TRBV14 to TRBJ2-1, with TRBD2 matching 13 bases. The J call may be in error: the DNA end matches TRBJ2-7 better. This CDR3 region has 16 residues. The germline V gene encodes CDR1 SGHDN and CDR2 FVKESK. DNA for the CDR3: TGTGCCAGCAGCCGGACTAGCGGGGGAGCCTACAATGAGCAGTACTTC. Its protein is CASSRTSGGAYNEQYF.

Many counts were recorded for this clonotype. The chain carries TRBV5-1 and TRBJ2-3; 7 bases are shared with TRBD2. J lost 3 bases, V lost 3 bases, and 16 bases had no gene match. The CDR3 spans 18 residues. Germline V lookup: CDR1 SGHRS, CDR2 YFSETQ. CDR3 protein: CASSYDLDPGTTTDTQYF. CDR3 in DNA: TGCGCCAGCAGCTACGATCTCGACCCCGGGACTACAACAGATACGCAGTATTTT.

The CDR3 region is CASSPPGDGYGYTF. The CDR3 DNA reads as TGTGCCAGCTCACCACCCGGGGATGGCTATGGCTACACCTTC. The rearrangement uses TRBV18 and TRBJ1-2; no reliable D call. From germline, CDR1 is KGHSH and CDR2 LQKENI. The CDR3 extends over 14 amino acids. V lost 0 bases and J 4 bases, leaving 9 bases between the germline ends.

This clonotype was seen repeatedly, ten times or more. This rearrangement joins TRBV18 to TRBJ2-5; tentatively, D is TRBD2 (5 bases). Trimming left V 3 bases short and J 5 bases short, with 22 bases between. The CDR3 is 17 residues long. Germline-derived CDR1 and CDR2 are KGHSH and LQKENI. In DNA form, the CDR3 reads TGTGCCAGCTCACCCCCTGGGCGTACCACACGCGGGGAGACCCAGTACTTC. Amino acid sequence: CASSPPGRTTRGETQYF.

This clonotype was detected many times. The chain has TRBV29-1 and TRBJ2-5; 8 nucleotides agree with TRBD1. Per germline, CDR1 SQVTM and CDR2 ANQGSEA. CDR3 length equals 14 residues. The J segment lost 3 bases and the V segment lost 3 bases, leaving 6 bases of the junction unmatched. CDR3 loop: CSVDGGQGEETQYF. In DNA form, the CDR3 reads TGCAGCGTTGATGGAGGACAGGGAGAAGAGACCCAGTACTTC.

As for this clonotype: The junction and the germline gene differ at one end; a read error may be behind it. The V gene is TRBV7-2, the J gene TRBJ2-4; D is perhaps TRBD2 (6 bases). The DNA matches TRBJ2-7 better at its end, which makes the J call doubtful. The CDR3 length is 14 residues. Germline V CDR1 and CDR2: SGHTA, FQGNSA. In nucleotides, the CDR3 is TGTCCCAGCAGTTTAGGAGGGACCGTCTACGAGCAGTACTTC. Encoded protein: CPSSLGGTVYEQYF.

The table lists this clonotype with many counts. The chain links TRBV28 to TRBJ1-2; D call uncertain. CDR1 and CDR2 from the germline V gene are MDHEN and SYDVKM. V lost 2 bases and J 7 bases, leaving 5 bases between the germline ends. CDR3 length: 11 amino acids. Here the CDR3 reads CASSLGVGYTF. The CDR3 DNA reads TGTGCCAGCAGTTTAGGGGTTGGCTACACCTTC.

This clonotype was counted a few times. V gene TRBV4-1 combines with J gene TRBJ2-3; perhaps TRBD2 as D (5 bases). The germline gives CDR1 MGHRA, CDR2 YSYEKL. Trimming removed 3 bases at V and 0 bases at J, with 13 bases between. This CDR3 is 16 amino acids long. CDR3 in amino acids: CASSHLASPSTDTQYF. CDR3 nucleotide sequence: TGCGCCAGCAGCCATCTAGCATCGCCTAGCACAGATACGCAGTATTTT.

This clonotype turned up a few times. This chain joins TRBV2 and TRBJ2-1; 7 bases map to TRBD1. CDR3 length: 15 residues. Unmatched junction bases numbered 5, after V lost 4 bases and J lost 2 bases. CDR1 and CDR2 from the germline V gene are SNHLY and FYNNEI. Here the CDR3 DNA reads TGTGCCAGCAGTGTCCTGACAGGGACCTACAATGAGCAGTTCTTC. Amino acid sequence: CASSVLTGTYNEQFF.

This chain uses TRBV6-5 with TRBJ2-2; D is unclear. Trimming took 2 bases from V and 1 from J, leaving 11 bases between them. The CDR3 has 16 amino acids. CDR1 is MNHEY and CDR2 is SVGAGI in the germline V gene. CDR3 sequence: CASSYGSGVNTGELFF. DNA of the CDR3: TGTGCCAGCAGTTACGGTTCAGGAGTGAACACCGGGGAGCTGTTTTTT.

This clonotype was found many times. The CDR3 sequence is CASSTGWNEQFF. The CDR3 DNA is TGTGCCAGCAGCACAGGGTGGAATGAGCAGTTCTTC. V gene TRBV6-2 or TRBV6-3 combines with J gene TRBJ2-1; TRBD1 is a possible D gene (6 bases). The CDR3 covers 12 residues. From germline, CDR1 is MNHEY and CDR2 SVGEGT. Trimming left V 6 bases short and J 7 bases short, with 10 bases between.

The chain recombines TRBV3-1 with TRBJ1-2; the D is unclear. This CDR3 comprises 14 residues. Germline V CDR1 and CDR2: LGHDT, YNNKEL (reference sequence). V lost 2 bases, J lost 3 bases, and 10 bases lay in between. Written as DNA, the CDR3 is TGTGCCAGCAGCCAACGCAGTCCGGACTATGGCTACACCTTC. This gives the protein CASSQRSPDYGYTF.